These 20 T cell receptor beta chains were sequenced from one sample in a study of neurological immune-mediated disorders. Time point specified: longitudinal time-point 3. Via MiXCR, TCRdb re-called the 5' RACE reads, giving one row per CDR3 protein. The table has around 97,000 distinct CDR3 sequences, approximately 11% seen once. The sample consisted of PBMCs. The receptors here all came from a female donor with HTLV-1-associated myelopathy (HAM/TSP).

This clonotype was counted ten times or more. This chain joins TRBV6-5 and TRBJ2-3; D perhaps matches TRBD2 (6 bases). Trimming stripped 2 bases from V and 7 bases from J, with 13 bases between. The CDR3 consists of 14 residues. Germline V gives CDR1 MNHEY, CDR2 SVGAGI. This CDR3 is CASSYGRGSYTQYF. The DNA for the CDR3 is TGTGCCAGCAGTTACGGCCGGGGGAGTTATACGCAGTATTTT.

Details on this clonotype: A much larger clone differs by one base, so this may be a read error. The chain is built from TRBV12-3 or TRBV12-4 and TRBJ2-5; no clear D. The CDR3 consists of 15 residues. CDR3 DNA sequence: TGTACCAGCAGTTTACGTCGGGTGAGCCAAGAGACCCAGTACTTC. Translation: CTSSLRRVSQETQYF.

This clonotype was detected ten times or more. V usage is TRBV5-1 and J usage is TRBJ2-5; D may be TRBD1 or TRBD2 (5 bases each). V gave up 4 bases and J gave up 3 bases, with 10 bases separating them. This CDR3 is 13 amino acids long. Germline V CDR1 and CDR2: SGHRS, YFSETQ. The CDR3 sequence is CASSLGTEETQYF. DNA of the CDR3: TGCGCCAGCAGCCTCGGGACGGAAGAGACCCAGTACTTC.

There are a few counts of this clonotype. The chain employs TRBV10-3 and TRBJ1-6; the D gene is possibly TRBD1 (5 bases). The CDR3 length is 14 residues. V lost 4 bases to trimming and J lost 7 bases, with 11 bases between them. Germline CDR1 is ENHRY and CDR2 is SYGVKD. CDR3 sequence reads: CAISVGDVNSPLHF. For the CDR3, the DNA is TGTGCCATCAGTGTCGGGGACGTCAATTCACCCCTCCACTTT.

This clonotype was seen once. The genes are TRBV4-3 and TRBJ2-7; D possibly corresponds to TRBD2 (7 bases). Germline assignment: CDR1 LGHNA and CDR2 YSLEER. Between the trimmed V and J ends, which lost 0 bases and 8 bases, there was a span of 17 bases. The CDR3 totals 15 residues. CDR3 sequence reads: CASSQDQTVGGQQYF. CDR3 sequence (DNA): TGCGCCAGCAGCCAAGATCAGACGGTGGGGGGGCAGCAGTACTTC.

The chain is built from TRBV19 and TRBJ2-3, with D possibly matching TRBD2 (5 bases). This CDR3 has 15 amino acids. Germline V gene lookup returns CDR1 LNHDA and CDR2 SQIVND (reference sequence). The V gene lost 6 bases and the J gene lost 7 bases, with 20 bases spanning the gap. The CDR3 spells CASRERRGRGYTQYF. The CDR3 DNA reads TGTGCCAGTAGAGAACGCCGGGGTAGAGGCTATACGCAGTATTTT.

Many counts were recorded for this clonotype. V gene TRBV11-2 combines with J gene TRBJ1-3; D not resolved. The CDR3 consists of 17 residues. The germline V gene encodes CDR1 SGHAT and CDR2 FQNNGV. Trimming stripped 2 bases from V and 0 bases from J, with 14 bases between. This CDR3 reads CASSLSSLSYSGNTIYF. DNA of the CDR3: TGTGCCAGCAGCTTAAGTTCACTGTCCTACTCTGGAAACACCATATATTTT.

This clonotype was seen ten or more times. This sequence joins TRBV5-1 and TRBJ1-1, with D tentatively TRBD1 (5 bases). Trimming shortened V by 4 bases and J by 9 bases, and 13 bases separated the two germline ends. The CDR3 has 12 residues. Per germline, CDR1 SGHRS and CDR2 YFSETQ. The CDR3 here is CASSLGTEKAFF. CDR3 DNA sequence: TGCGCCAGCAGCCTCGGGACCGAAAAAGCTTTCTTT.

In this sample, this clonotype turned up many times. The chain links TRBV6-5 to TRBJ2-7, with D uncertain. V shed 2 bases and J shed 5 bases, with 13 bases lying between them. Germline V gene sequence: CDR1 MNHEY, CDR2 SVGAGI. The CDR3 sequence is 14 residues long. The CDR3 DNA reads TGTGCCAGCAGTTACACCAGGTTTGGGCACGAGCAGTACTTC. Amino acids: CASSYTRFGHEQYF.

V usage is TRBV19 and J usage is TRBJ2-1, with TRBD2 matching over 9 bases. The ends lost 8 bases at V and 8 bases at J; junction bases unmatched: 10. This CDR3 is built from 14 residues. Per the germline V gene, CDR1 is LNHDA and CDR2 is SQIVND (reference sequence). The CDR3 DNA reads as TGTGCCAGTGGGGCGGGGGGGCGCATCTATGAGCAGTTCTTC. As protein: CASGAGGRIYEQFF.

In its sample, this clonotype was seen many times. The chain has TRBV6-6 and TRBJ1-3, with D possibly being TRBD1 (5 bases). The CDR3 sequence is 16 residues long. Trimming shortened V by 5 bases and J by 3 bases, and 17 bases separated the two germline ends. Germline V gene data show CDR1 as MNHNY and CDR2 as SVGAGI (reference sequence). The CDR3 nucleotides read TGTGCCAGCAGTGGCCGGCCGGGGCGGTATGGAAACACCATATATTTT. Protein product: CASSGRPGRYGNTIYF.

This clonotype was picked up many times. The V call is TRBV12-3 or TRBV12-4, the J call TRBJ2-2; D might be TRBD1 (6 bases). The CDR3 is 15 residues long. Trimming took 5 bases from V and 8 from J, leaving 18 bases between them. The CDR3 coding sequence is TGTGCCAGCAGTCGGGCAGGGGCCCAAAAGGGGGAGCTGTTTTTT. This gives the protein CASSRAGAQKGELFF.

This clonotype was picked up many times. The rearrangement joins TRBV7-7 to TRBJ2-3; D remains ambiguous. Germline loops: CDR1 SSHAT, CDR2 FNYEAQ (reference sequence). The ends were cut back, 6 bases at V and 0 bases at J, with 10 bases in the middle. The CDR3 runs 14 residues. The CDR3 region has the DNA TGTGCCAGCAGTTCCAATCCCAGCACAGATACGCAGTATTTT. Protein: CASSSNPSTDTQYF.

This clonotype appeared many times. The chain has TRBV7-9 and TRBJ2-7; D gene ambiguous. The CDR3 contains 12 residues. V was pared by 4 bases and J by 7 bases, with 11 bases between. Germline CDR1 is SEHNR and CDR2 is FQNEAQ (reference sequence). In nucleotides, the CDR3 is TGTGCCAGCAGCTCGGTCTTGGGGGAGCAGTACTTC. Encoded protein: CASSSVLGEQYF.

This clonotype has at least ten counts. The DNA for the CDR3 is TGTGCCAGCAGTTTATTGAGGGGGCCCCCCACCTTC. This translates into CASSLLRGPPTF. V is TRBV12-3 or TRBV12-4 and J is TRBJ1-2, with TRBD1 matching 7 bases. There are 12 residues in the CDR3. Losses at the gene ends were 2 bases for V and 13 bases for J; bases not matched to a gene: 7.

This clonotype showed up many times. The V and J genes are TRBV29-1 and TRBJ2-3; no clear D gene. This CDR3 is built from 16 residues. Germline CDR1 SQVTM, CDR2 ANQGSEA. V lost 4 bases and J lost 0, with 17 bases in between. In nucleotides, the CDR3 is TGCAGCGTTGCTGTCGGGTCGAGAGCTAGCACAGATACGCAGTATTTT. This translates into CSVAVGSRASTDTQYF.

Ten or more counts support this clonotype. The chain carries TRBV27 and TRBJ2-3; possibly TRBD1 or TRBD2 for D (6 bases each). Germline loops: CDR1 MNHEY, CDR2 SMNVEV (reference sequence). V shed 7 bases and J shed 0 bases, with 17 bases lying between them. The CDR3 loop spans 16 amino acids. CDR3 region: CASTRRRDISTDTQYF. The CDR3 region has the DNA TGTGCCAGCACTCGACGGCGGGACATTAGCACAGATACGCAGTATTTT.

This clonotype was counted many times. The chain carries TRBV6-1 and TRBJ2-5, with D hard to call. The CDR3 runs 13 residues. Germline lookup yields CDR1 MNHNS and CDR2 SASEGT. The V and J ends lost 2 bases and 5 bases respectively, with 9 bases between them. CDR3: CASSEPAVETQYF. DNA for the CDR3: TGTGCCAGCAGTGAACCCGCTGTGGAGACCCAGTACTTC.

This clonotype was observed at least ten times. The V gene is TRBV5-1, the J gene TRBJ1-6, with 8 bases fitting TRBD1. Germline V gene lookup returns CDR1 SGHRS and CDR2 YFSETQ. Unmatched junction bases numbered 9, after V lost 0 bases and J lost 10 bases. The CDR3 consists of 16 residues. CDR3 nucleotides: TGCGCCAGCAGCTTGGGAGGACAGGGAAATGGATCACCCCTCCACTTT. Protein sequence: CASSLGGQGNGSPLHF.

This clonotype showed up many times. V gene TRBV2 combines with J gene TRBJ1-1; 8 bases are shared with TRBD1. The trim removed 8 bases at V and 5 bases at J, leaving 13 bases unmatched. The length of the CDR3 is 15 residues. CDR1 and CDR2 from the germline V gene are SNHLY and FYNNEI. CDR3 DNA sequence: TGTGCCAGCCGGCTGGCAGGGGGCAGGGATACTGAAGCTTTCTTT. It encodes CASRLAGGRDTEAFF.